The 8 T cell receptor beta chains given below trace back to one sample, sequenced in a study of vaccination and CD4 T cells after COVID-19. Sequence data for DNA of cultured CD4+ T cells were generated by the Oncomine TCR Beta short-read assay. TCRdb redid the calling of the PCR reads with MiXCR, one entry per CDR3 protein. The sample lists 9,500 to 10,000 distinct CDR3 sequences; approximately 27% were seen once. The treatment denotes: approximately 10-day PBMC culture with coronavirus spike peptide pools or control peptides (ViraFEST assay). No antigen is known for these receptors. Specimen: CD4+ T cells from blood, cultured in vitro, collected after SARS-CoV-2 vaccination. These receptors were taken from a human donor who had recovered from COVID-19.

This clonotype was counted only a few times. The chain has TRBV19 and TRBJ2-5; TRBD2 matches at 12 bases. The CDR3 is made up of 15 amino acids. The germline gives CDR1 LNHDA, CDR2 SQIVND (reference sequence). V shed 6 bases and J 5 bases; nucleotides not matched to a gene: 7. The CDR3 sequence: CASSQRTSGRETQYF. The CDR3 nucleotides are TGTGCCAGTAGCCAAAGAACTAGCGGGAGGGAGACCCAGTACTTC.

This clonotype appeared a few times. V usage is TRBV27 and J usage is TRBJ1-1, with no clear D. V gave up 6 bases and J gave up 7 bases, with 15 bases separating them. The CDR3 covers 13 residues. From germline, CDR1 is MNHEY and CDR2 SMNVEV (reference sequence). The CDR3 nucleotides read TGTGCCAGCAGACTAACAATGGGGAATGAAGCTTTCTTT. This encodes CASRLTMGNEAFF.

This clonotype appeared a few times. The chain joins TRBV6-5 to TRBJ2-7, with D perhaps TRBD2 (5 bases). The CDR3 loop spans 16 amino acids. V lost 2 bases, J lost 1 base, and 15 bases lay in between. The germline V gene encodes CDR1 MNHEY and CDR2 SVGAGI. Here the CDR3 reads CASSYGRDEFSYEQYF. Written as DNA, the CDR3 is TGTGCCAGCAGTTACGGACGGGATGAATTTTCCTACGAGCAGTACTTC.

This clonotype was seen more than once but under ten times. The J gene is TRBJ2-7, the V gene TRBV10-3, with TRBD1 matching over 7 bases. The germline V gene has CDR1 ENHRY and CDR2 SYGVKD. This CDR3 spans 16 amino acids. V was pared by 0 bases and J by 2 bases, with 7 bases of the junction left unmatched. The CDR3 sequence: CAISESWGQSTYEQYF. In nucleotides, the CDR3 is TGTGCCATCAGTGAGTCGTGGGGACAGAGCACCTACGAGCAGTACTTC.

The gene calls are TRBV6-5 and TRBJ1-1, with 7 bases lining up with TRBD1. Germline trimming cut 2 bases from V and 4 bases from J; bases unmatched to any gene: 13. CDR1 is MNHEY, CDR2 SVGAGI, per germline. The CDR3 has 17 residues. In nucleotides, the CDR3 is TGTGCCAGCAGTTACGGGACAGCTCAGACCCTGGGCACTGAAGCTTTCTTT. The encoded protein is CASSYGTAQTLGTEAFF.

Only a few counts were recorded for this clonotype. The genes are TRBV2 and TRBJ1-6; 11 bases match TRBD1. V dropped 8 bases and J dropped 14; count of bases not matched to a gene: 5. The CDR3 has 12 residues. Germline V gene lookup returns CDR1 SNHLY and CDR2 FYNNEI. This chain's CDR3 is CASSGTGGTLHF. As DNA, the CDR3 is TGTGCCAGCTCGGGGACAGGGGGAACCCTCCACTTT. Complete variable domain (other parts from reference TRBV2 and TRBJ1-6): EPEVTQTPSHQVTQMGQEVILRCVPISNHLYFYWYRQILGQKVEFLVSFYNNEISEKSEIFDDQFSVERPDGSNFTLKIRSTKLEDSAMYFCASSGTGGTLHFGNGTRLTVT.

This clonotype occurred once. The rearrangement uses TRBV4-3 and TRBJ1-1; tentative D call: TRBD1 (5 bases). Trimming pared 4 bases from V and 10 bases from J, leaving 16 bases between. The CDR3 loop spans 13 amino acids. CDR1 and CDR2 from the germline V gene are LGHNA and YSLEER. CDR3 bases: TGCGCCAGCAGCCCAACCCCACCGGGGGGAGCTTTCTTT. Amino acid sequence: CASSPTPPGGAFF.

A note on this clonotype: The junction shows a germline mismatch at one end, possibly a read error. The chain carries TRBV11-2 and TRBJ2-7; the D is unclear. This CDR3 has 12 residues. CDR1 and CDR2 from the germline V gene are SGHAT and FQNNGV. CDR3 DNA sequence: TGTGCCAGCAGCTTAGGTCTCTACGATCAGTACTTC. Its translation: CASSLGLYDQYF.